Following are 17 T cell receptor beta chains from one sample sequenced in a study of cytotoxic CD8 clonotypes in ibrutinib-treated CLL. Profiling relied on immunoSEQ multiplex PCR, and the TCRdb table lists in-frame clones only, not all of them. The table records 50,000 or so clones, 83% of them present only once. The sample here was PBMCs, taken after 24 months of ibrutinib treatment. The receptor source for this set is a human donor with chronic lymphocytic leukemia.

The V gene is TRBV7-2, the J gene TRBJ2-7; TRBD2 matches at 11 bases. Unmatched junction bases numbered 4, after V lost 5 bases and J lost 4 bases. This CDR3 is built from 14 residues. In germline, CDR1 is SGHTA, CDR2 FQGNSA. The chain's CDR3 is CASSLLAGAYEQYF. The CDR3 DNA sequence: TGTGCCAGCAGCCTACTAGCGGGGGCTTACGAGCAGTACTTC.

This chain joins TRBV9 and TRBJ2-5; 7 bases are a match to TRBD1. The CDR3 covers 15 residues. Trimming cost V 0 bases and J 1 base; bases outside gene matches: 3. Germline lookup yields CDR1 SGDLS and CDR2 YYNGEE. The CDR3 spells CASSVATGVQETQYF. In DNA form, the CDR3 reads TGTGCCAGCAGCGTAGCTACAGGGGTCCAAGAGACCCAGTACTTC.

For the CDR3, the DNA is TGTGCCAGCAGCTTGACTAGCGGTGTGAACGGGGAGCTGTTTTTT. It translates to CASSLTSGVNGELFF. This sequence joins TRBV7-3 and TRBJ2-2; 9 bases fit TRBD2. Germline-derived CDR1 and CDR2 are SGHTA and FQGTGA. The CDR3 covers 15 residues. Losses at the gene ends were 3 bases for V and 7 bases for J; bases not matched to a gene: 6.

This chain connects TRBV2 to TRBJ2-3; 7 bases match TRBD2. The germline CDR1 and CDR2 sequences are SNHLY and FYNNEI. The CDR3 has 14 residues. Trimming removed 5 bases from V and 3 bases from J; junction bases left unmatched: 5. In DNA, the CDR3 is TGTGCCAGCAGTACCGGGACTACGACAGATACGCAGTATTTT. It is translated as CASSTGTTTDTQYF. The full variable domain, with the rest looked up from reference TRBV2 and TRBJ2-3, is EPEVTQTPSHQVTQMGQEVILRCVPISNHLYFYWYRQILGQKVEFLVSFYNNEISEKSEIFDDQFSVERPDGSNFTLKIRSTKLEDSAMYFCASSTGTTTDTQYFGPGTRLTVL.

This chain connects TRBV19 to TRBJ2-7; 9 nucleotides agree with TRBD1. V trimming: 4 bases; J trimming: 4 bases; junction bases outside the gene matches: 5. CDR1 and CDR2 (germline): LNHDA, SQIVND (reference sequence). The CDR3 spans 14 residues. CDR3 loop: CASSTSQGAYEQYF. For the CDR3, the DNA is TGTGCCAGTAGTACCTCACAGGGGGCTTACGAGCAGTACTTC.

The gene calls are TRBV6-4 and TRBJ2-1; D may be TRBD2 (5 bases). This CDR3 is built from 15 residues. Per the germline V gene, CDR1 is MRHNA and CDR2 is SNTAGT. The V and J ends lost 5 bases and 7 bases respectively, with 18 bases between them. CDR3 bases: TGTGCCAGCAGTACCAAACCCTCATCGGGAAATGAGCAGTTCTTC. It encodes CASSTKPSSGNEQFF.

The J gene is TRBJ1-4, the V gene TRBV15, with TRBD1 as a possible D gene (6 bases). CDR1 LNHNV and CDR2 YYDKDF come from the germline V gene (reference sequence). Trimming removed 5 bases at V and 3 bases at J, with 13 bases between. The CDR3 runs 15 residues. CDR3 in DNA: TGTGCCACCAGCCGTAACAGGGTAGCTAATGAAAAACTGTTTTTT. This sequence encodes CATSRNRVANEKLFF.

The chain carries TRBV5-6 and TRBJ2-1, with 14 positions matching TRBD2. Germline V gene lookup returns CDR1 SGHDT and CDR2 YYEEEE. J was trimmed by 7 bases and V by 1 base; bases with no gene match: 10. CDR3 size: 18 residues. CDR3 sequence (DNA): TGTGCCAGCAGCTTGTTTGTGACTAGCGGGAGGGTTGTGAATGAGCAGTTCTTC. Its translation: CASSLFVTSGRVVNEQFF. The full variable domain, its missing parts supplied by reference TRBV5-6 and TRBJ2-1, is DAGVTQSPTHLIKTRGQQVTLRCSPKSGHDTVSWYQQALGQGPQFIFQYYEEEERQRGNFPDRFSGHQFPNYSSELNVNALLLGDSALYLCASSLFVTSGRVVNEQFFGPGTRLTVL.

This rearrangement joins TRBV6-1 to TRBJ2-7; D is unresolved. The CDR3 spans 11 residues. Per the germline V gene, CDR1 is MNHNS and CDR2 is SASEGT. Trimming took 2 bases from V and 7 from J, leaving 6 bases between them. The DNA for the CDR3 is TGTGCCAGCAGTGAATCACGGGAGCAGTACTTC. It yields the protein CASSESREQYF.

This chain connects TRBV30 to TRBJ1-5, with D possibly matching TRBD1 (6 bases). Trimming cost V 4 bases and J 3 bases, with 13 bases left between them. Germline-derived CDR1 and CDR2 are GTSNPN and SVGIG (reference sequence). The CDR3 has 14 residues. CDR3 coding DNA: TGTGCCTGGACCCCGACAGGCGACAATCAGCCCCAGCATTTT. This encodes CAWTPTGDNQPQHF.

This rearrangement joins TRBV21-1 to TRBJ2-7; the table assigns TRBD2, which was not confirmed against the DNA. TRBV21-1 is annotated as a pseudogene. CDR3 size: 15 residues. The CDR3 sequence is CASSPTLGFPGEQYF. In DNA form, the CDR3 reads TGTGCCAGCAGCCCCACGCTAGGATTCCCTGGCGAGCAGTACTTC.

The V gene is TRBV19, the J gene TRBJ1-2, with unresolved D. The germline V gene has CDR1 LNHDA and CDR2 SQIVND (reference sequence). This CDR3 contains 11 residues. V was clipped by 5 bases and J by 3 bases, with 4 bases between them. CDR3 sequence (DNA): TGTGCCAGTAGTCGGTACTATGGCTACACCTTC. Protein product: CASSRYYGYTF. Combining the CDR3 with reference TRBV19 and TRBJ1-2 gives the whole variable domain DGGITQSPKYLFRKEGQNVTLSCEQNLNHDAMYWYRQDPGQGLRLIYYSQIVNDFQKGDIAEGYSVSREKKESFPLTVTSAQKNPTAFYLCASSRYYGYTFGSGTRLTVV.

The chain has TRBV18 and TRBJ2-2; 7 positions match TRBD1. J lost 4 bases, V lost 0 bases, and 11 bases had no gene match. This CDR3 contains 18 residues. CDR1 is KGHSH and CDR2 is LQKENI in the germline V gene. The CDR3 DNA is TGTGCCAGCTCACCACCGATATACCGGGACAGAAGCACCGGGGAGCTGTTTTTT. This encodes CASSPPIYRDRSTGELFF. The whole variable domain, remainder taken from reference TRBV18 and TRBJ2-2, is NAGVMQNPRHLVRRRGQEARLRCSPMKGHSHVYWYRQLPEEGLKFMVYLQKENIIDESGMPKERFSAEFPKEGPSILRIQQVVRGDSAAYFCASSPPIYRDRSTGELFFGEGSRLTVL.

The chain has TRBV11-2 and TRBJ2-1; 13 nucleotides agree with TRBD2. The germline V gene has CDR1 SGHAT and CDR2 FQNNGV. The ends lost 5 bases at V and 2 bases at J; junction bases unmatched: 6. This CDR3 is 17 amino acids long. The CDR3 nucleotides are TGTGCCAGCAGCCAAACTAGCGGGGGGGGTGCCTACAATGAGCAGTTCTTC. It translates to CASSQTSGGGAYNEQFF.

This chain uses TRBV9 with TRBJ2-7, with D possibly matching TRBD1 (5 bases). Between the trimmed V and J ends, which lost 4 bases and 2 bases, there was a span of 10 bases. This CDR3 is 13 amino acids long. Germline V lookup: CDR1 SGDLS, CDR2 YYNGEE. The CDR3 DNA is TGTGCCAGCAGCCTGACGGACACCTACGAGCAGTACTTC. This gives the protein CASSLTDTYEQYF.

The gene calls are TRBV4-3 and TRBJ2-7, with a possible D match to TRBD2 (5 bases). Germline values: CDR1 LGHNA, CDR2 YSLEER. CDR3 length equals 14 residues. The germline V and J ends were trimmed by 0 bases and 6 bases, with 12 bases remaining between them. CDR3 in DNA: TGCGCCAGCAGCCAAGACGGACTGGGCCGCGAGCAGTACTTC. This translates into CASSQDGLGREQYF.

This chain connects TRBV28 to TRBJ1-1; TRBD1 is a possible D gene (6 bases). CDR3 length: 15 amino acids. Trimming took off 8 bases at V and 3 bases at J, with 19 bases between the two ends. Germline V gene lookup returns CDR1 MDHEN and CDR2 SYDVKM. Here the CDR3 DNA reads TGTGCCAGCGGAGTCCTGGGGGGGCAGGACACTGAAGCTTTCTTT. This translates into CASGVLGGQDTEAFF.